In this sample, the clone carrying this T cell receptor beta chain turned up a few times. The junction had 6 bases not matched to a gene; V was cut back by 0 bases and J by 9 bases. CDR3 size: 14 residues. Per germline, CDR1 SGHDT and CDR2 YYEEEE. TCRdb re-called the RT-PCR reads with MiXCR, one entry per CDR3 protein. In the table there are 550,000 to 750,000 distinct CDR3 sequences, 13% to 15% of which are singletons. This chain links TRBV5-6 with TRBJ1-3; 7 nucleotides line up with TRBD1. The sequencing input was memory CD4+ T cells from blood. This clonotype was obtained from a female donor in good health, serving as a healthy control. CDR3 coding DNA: TGTGCCAGCAGCTTGGGACAGGGTGGCGGCACCATATATTTT. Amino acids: CASSLGQGGGTIYF.